This passage covers 14 T cell receptor beta chains from one sample sequenced in a study of cytomegalovirus exposure and HLA in healthy donors (dated by TCRdb to 2016 to 2017). Receptor amplification or capture employed the immunoSEQ multiplex PCR assay. A mixture of 60 forward primers for TCR Vbeta segments and 13 reverse primers for TCR Jbeta segments was used in the multiplex PCR. TCRdb mirrors the immuneACCESS table, restricted to in-frame sequences. Some clones are absent from its copies; in checked studies, under half trace to an unresolved V gene, and the reason for the others is unknown. This sample holds under 200,000 clones; approximately 11% were observed only once. The ten top clones hold approximately 8.4% of the sample. Specimen: PBMCs. Source of these receptors: a man aged 50-60 years in good health and CMV-seropositive.

The genes are TRBV11-2 and TRBJ1-1, with D uncertain. V was clipped by 5 bases and J by 0 bases, with 7 bases between them. Germline CDR1 is SGHAT and CDR2 is FQNNGV. The CDR3 extends over 13 amino acids. The CDR3, as DNA: TGTGCCAGCAGCCCGCACATGAACACTGAAGCTTTCTTT. Translated: CASSPHMNTEAFF.

The rearrangement joins TRBV5-4 to TRBJ2-3, with TRBD1 matching over 7 bases. Germline V gene data show CDR1 as SGHNT and CDR2 as YYREEE (reference sequence). This CDR3 comprises 17 residues. The V and J ends lost 4 bases and 5 bases, in that order; junction bases with no gene match: 16. The CDR3 bases are TGTGCCAGCAGCGGCTCCGACAGGGATCAGAGGGTAGATACGCAGTATTTT. Translating it yields CASSGSDRDQRVDTQYF.

Comment on this clone: Compared with germline, one end of the junction differs, possibly owing to a read error. CDR3 sequence: CASSDRDNSFNEQFF. The CDR3 coding sequence is TGTGCCAGCTCCGACCGGGACAACTCCTTCAATGAGCAGTTCTTC. The genes are TRBV28 and TRBJ2-1, with a tentative D call TRBD1 (6 bases). The CDR3 totals 15 residues. CDR1 and CDR2 from the germline V gene are MDHEN and SYDVKM.

Here the CDR3 reads CASSFPGGTGEAFF. As DNA, the CDR3 is TGTGCCAGCAGCTTCCCCGGGGGTACGGGGGAAGCTTTCTTT. The V and J genes are TRBV6-6 and TRBJ1-1; D is perhaps TRBD1 (5 bases). This CDR3 region has 14 residues. Trimming took off 6 bases at V and 8 bases at J, with 19 bases between the two ends. Looked up from germline, CDR1 is MNHNY and CDR2 is SVGAGI (reference sequence).

The rearrangement links TRBV5-1 to TRBJ1-1, with D unresolved. CDR1 and CDR2 (germline): SGHRS, YFSETQ. V lost 4 bases, J lost 4 bases, and 17 bases lay in between. The CDR3 extends over 15 amino acids. The CDR3 nucleotides are TGCGCCAGCAGCCGCGAAATCACCAGGCTCACTGAAGCTTTCTTT. This sequence encodes CASSREITRLTEAFF.

This chain uses TRBV2 with TRBJ2-1, with a tentative D call TRBD2 (6 bases). The CDR3 sequence is 11 residues long. The germline CDR1 and CDR2 sequences are SNHLY and FYNNEI. Trimming cost V 7 bases and J 9 bases, with 10 bases left between them. The chain's CDR3 is CASTVGGEQFF. CDR3 sequence (DNA): TGTGCCAGCACAGTCGGGGGTGAGCAGTTCTTC.

The CDR3 sequence: CASSPTRNTEAFF. CDR3 nucleotide sequence: TGCGCCAGCAGCCCCACCAGGAACACTGAAGCTTTCTTT. V and J are TRBV5-1 and TRBJ1-1; D not certain. CDR3 length: 13 residues. Germline CDR1 and CDR2: SGHRS and YFSETQ. The ends were cut back, 4 bases at V and 1 base at J, with 8 bases in the middle.

This clone was counted a few times. The chain uses TRBV6-5 and TRBJ1-6; 9 bases fit TRBD1. Germline V gives CDR1 MNHEY, CDR2 SVGAGI. V trimming: 5 bases; J trimming: 5 bases; junction bases outside the gene matches: 4. CDR3 length: 15 residues. In DNA, the CDR3 is TGTGCCAGCAGTCCGGACAGGGGAGATAATTCACCCCTCCACTTT. Translating it yields CASSPDRGDNSPLHF.

This clone was recorded a few times. The J gene is TRBJ2-5, the V gene TRBV5-4; no definite D call. This CDR3 has 13 amino acids. The germline V gene has CDR1 SGHNT and CDR2 YYREEE (reference sequence). Trimming left V 7 bases short and J 4 bases short, with 14 bases between. CDR3 loop: CASGDLSGETQYF. CDR3 nucleotide sequence: TGTGCCAGCGGAGACCTGTCCGGAGAGACCCAGTACTTC.

The J gene is TRBJ1-3, the V gene TRBV19; tentatively, D is TRBD1 (6 bases). Deletions cut 9 bases from V and 2 bases from J, with 17 bases between. The CDR3 is 15 amino acids. Germline values: CDR1 LNHDA, CDR2 SQIVND (reference sequence). The CDR3 DNA reads as TGTGCCAGCCGGTTCGACAGGTCCCCTGGAAACACCATATATTTT. It is translated as CASRFDRSPGNTIYF. Full variable domain (remainder filled in from reference TRBV19 and TRBJ1-3): DGGITQSPKYLFRKEGQNVTLSCEQNLNHDAMYWYRQDPGQGLRLIYYSQIVNDFQKGDIAEGYSVSREKKESFPLTVTSAQKNPTAFYLCASRFDRSPGNTIYFGEGSWLTVV.

The table lists this clone with a few counts. The chain uses TRBV11-3 and TRBJ1-1, with D hard to call. Looked up from germline, CDR1 is SGHNT and CDR2 is YENEEA. V gave up 4 bases and J gave up 4 bases, with 13 bases separating them. The CDR3 has 14 residues. CDR3 residues: CASSYGLEATEAFF. For the CDR3, the DNA is TGTGCCAGCAGCTACGGACTGGAGGCCACTGAAGCTTTCTTT.

This clone was picked up a small number of times. The V gene is TRBV28, the J gene TRBJ2-7, with 7 positions matching TRBD1. The CDR3 is 14 amino acids. The ends lost 5 bases at V and 2 bases at J; junction bases unmatched: 6. Looked up from germline, CDR1 is MDHEN and CDR2 is SYDVKM. The CDR3 loop is CASSGRDRPYEQYV. The CDR3 nucleotides are TGTGCCAGCAGTGGCCGGGACAGACCCTACGAGCAGTACGTC.

V usage is TRBV4-2 and J usage is TRBJ1-1; 9 nucleotides line up with TRBD1. Per the germline V gene, CDR1 is LGHNA and CDR2 is YNFKEQ. The junction had 2 bases not matched to a gene; V was cut back by 1 base and J by 2 bases. This CDR3 has 15 amino acids. The chain's CDR3 is CASSQATGGNTEAFF. Written as DNA, the CDR3 is TGTGCCAGCAGCCAAGCGACAGGGGGTAACACTGAAGCTTTCTTT.

This clone was seen more than once but under ten times. The chain has TRBV2 and TRBJ2-2; TRBD2 aligns across 8 bases. Germline values: CDR1 SNHLY, CDR2 FYNNEI. The length of the CDR3 is 14 residues. The V segment lost 9 bases and the J segment 8 bases; nucleotides outside the gene matches: 11. The CDR3 DNA follows: TGTGCCAGTTCGTCAGCGGGGGTGAGGGGGGAGCTGTTTTTT. Translation gives CASSSAGVRGELFF.